This section outlines one TCR beta chain sequence together with its context. The antigen is unknown. The sample originates from a study of cytomegalovirus exposure and HLA in healthy donors. Trimming cost V 3 bases and J 0 bases, with 2 bases left between them. Germline loops: CDR1 SGHNT, CDR2 YYREEE (reference sequence). CDR3 length: 12 amino acids. The study, taken as a whole, reports: In a later analysis, DRB1 alleles had the most associated TCRs; HLA-C alleles the fewest. A later analysis reported that several of the most significant clusters appeared to be linked to common viral pathogens, among them Epstein-Barr virus. Accurate HLA-A and HLA-B prediction from TCR beta sequences was reported for most subjects.

Amplification used 60 Vbeta primers and 13 Jbeta primers. Assay used: immunoSEQ multiplex PCR; TCRdb lists only in-frame clones, some missing. Of roughly 150,000 clones listed, approximately 80% are singletons. The TCR comes from a woman in her forties in good health and CMV-seronegative. The sequencing sample was made of PBMCs. This chain uses TRBV5-4 with TRBJ2-3, with D uncertain. CDR3 loop: CASSSSTDTQYF. The CDR3 nucleotides are TGTGCCAGCAGCTCAAGCACAGATACGCAGTATTTT.